The 11 T cell receptor beta chains listed next were all sequenced from one sample in a study of blood T cell repertoires in COVID-19 (TCRdb year 2020). Receptor amplification or capture employed the immunoSEQ multiplex PCR assay. In its TCRdb copy, this immuneACCESS table keeps in-frame sequences only and misses some clones. Where compared with another copy, unresolved V genes explain less than half of these, and the others have no known cause. For this sample there are about 120,000 clones; over 80% appear just once. 30% of the sample comes from the top ten. The sequenced sample was peripheral blood. The receptors shown here come from a woman in her seventies with acute or convalescent COVID-19.

This clone was seen a few times. The rearrangement uses TRBV27 and TRBJ1-2; maybe TRBD1 (6 bases). V lost 6 bases to trimming and J lost 4 bases, with 15 bases between them. This CDR3 is built from 14 residues. The germline V gene has CDR1 MNHEY and CDR2 SMNVEV (reference sequence). CDR3 sequence: CASRLQGNVYGYTF. The CDR3 DNA reads TGTGCCAGCAGGTTACAGGGAAATGTCTATGGCTACACCTTC.

The chain links TRBV2 to TRBJ1-3, with TRBD1 matching over 8 bases. This CDR3 contains 14 residues. Germline values: CDR1 SNHLY, CDR2 FYNNEI. V shed 6 bases, J shed 3 bases, and the junction held 4 bases outside the gene matches. The CDR3 is CASSPGTGGNTIYF. CDR3 nucleotides: TGTGCCAGCAGCCCCGGGACAGGTGGAAACACCATATATTTT.

The V gene is TRBV10-3, the J gene TRBJ2-7; TRBD2 might be the D (6 bases). The CDR3 runs to 15 residues. Germline values: CDR1 ENHRY, CDR2 SYGVKD. Trimming pared 0 bases from V and 3 bases from J, leaving 12 bases between. The CDR3 DNA reads as TGTGCCATCAGTGAGTCAGGCCAGGGACTCTACGAGCAGTACTTC. As protein: CAISESGQGLYEQYF.

This clone appeared a few times. This sequence joins TRBV27 and TRBJ2-5; 9 bases agree with TRBD2. V trimming: 6 bases; J trimming: 2 bases; junction bases outside the gene matches: 13. This CDR3 spans 17 amino acids. Germline-derived CDR1 and CDR2 are MNHEY and SMNVEV (reference sequence). CDR3 sequence (DNA): TGTGCCAGCAGGTCCTTTATACGGCGGGGGGGGCAAGAGACCCAGTACTTC. This codes for CASRSFIRRGGQETQYF.

The rearrangement links TRBV2 to TRBJ1-2, with D maybe TRBD1 (5 bases). V was cut by 6 bases and J by 8 bases, with 16 bases left in between. Germline values: CDR1 SNHLY, CDR2 FYNNEI. This CDR3 has 13 residues. This chain's CDR3 is CASREPVGVGYTF. Written as DNA, the CDR3 is TGTGCCAGCAGAGAACCAGTAGGGGTCGGCTACACCTTC.

V and J are TRBV6-2 or TRBV6-3 and TRBJ1-6, with 7 nucleotides matching TRBD1. Germline-derived CDR1 and CDR2 are MNHEY and SVGEGT. Trimming removed 0 bases from V and 9 bases from J; junction bases left unmatched: 5. The CDR3 contains 15 residues. CDR3 sequence: CASSYSRQGGSPLHF. In DNA, the CDR3 is TGTGCCAGCAGTTACTCGAGGCAGGGGGGTTCACCCCTCCACTTT.

The chain carries TRBV5-1 and TRBJ2-1; 15 nucleotides line up with TRBD2. Germline V CDR1 and CDR2: SGHRS, YFSETQ. The CDR3 length is 19 residues. V shed 1 base, J shed 0 bases, and the junction held 5 bases outside the gene matches. In DNA form, the CDR3 reads TGCGCCAGCAGCTTGACCGGGACTAGCGGGGGGAGCTCCTACAATGAGCAGTTCTTC. Its translation: CASSLTGTSGGSSYNEQFF.

V usage is TRBV21-1 and J usage is TRBJ1-2. TRBV21-1 counts as a pseudogene. The CDR3 covers 19 residues. For the CDR3, the DNA is TGTGCCAGCAGCACGCGATACCGACCGGGACTCCGCACTAACTATGGCTACACCTTC. This codes for CASSTRYRPGLRTNYGYTF.

V is TRBV18 and J is TRBJ1-1; the D is unclear. The CDR3 is made up of 14 amino acids. Between the trimmed V and J ends, which lost 3 bases and 4 bases, there was a span of 12 bases. From germline, CDR1 is KGHSH and CDR2 LQKENI. The CDR3 here is CASSPAGGGTEAFF. The CDR3 DNA is TGTGCCAGCTCACCCGCGGGTGGTGGCACTGAAGCTTTCTTT.

This rearrangement joins TRBV6-5 to TRBJ2-1; maybe TRBD1 (5 bases). Germline CDR1 MNHEY, CDR2 SVGAGI. Trimming pared 4 bases from V and 3 bases from J, leaving 13 bases between. This CDR3 is 15 amino acids long. The CDR3 nucleotides are TGTGCCAGCAGTTCCGGACAAGGCATCTACAATGAGCAGTTCTTC. It yields the protein CASSSGQGIYNEQFF.

This chain uses TRBV15 with TRBJ2-3; a possible D gene is TRBD1 (7 bases). This CDR3 is built from 15 residues. Germline-derived CDR1 and CDR2 are LNHNV and YYDKDF (reference sequence). The V gene lost 3 bases and the J gene lost 1 base, with 11 bases spanning the gap. The CDR3 coding sequence is TGTGCCACCAGCAGCAGGGGGGAGGGCACAGATACGCAGTATTTT. As protein: CATSSRGEGTDTQYF.